These 15 T cell receptor beta chains were sequenced from one sample in a study of shared clonotypes between healthy human individuals. TCRdb keeps only in-frame clones here, not all; method: immunoSEQ multiplex PCR. The sample has hundreds of thousands of clones, about 95% seen once. Terminally differentiated effector memory CD45RA+ cells were excluded from the naive CD8 cells, which were CD45RO-negative and positively selected for CCR7. The sequencing sample was made of naive CD8+ T cells sorted from blood. The source of these receptors is a woman in her 30s in good health.

The gene calls are TRBV27 and TRBJ2-4; D is unresolved. The CDR3 sequence is 13 residues long. V was shortened by 3 bases and J by 8 bases, with 11 bases between the two germline ends. Germline loops: CDR1 MNHEY, CDR2 SMNVEV (reference sequence). In nucleotides, the CDR3 is TGTGCCAGCAGTTTGGGATCGGTAGACATTCAGTACTTC. Protein sequence: CASSLGSVDIQYF.

V gene TRBV6-9 combines with J gene TRBJ1-4; weak D call: TRBD1 (5 bases). V was pared by 5 bases and J by 8 bases, with 15 bases between. The CDR3 extends over 14 amino acids. The germline CDR1 and CDR2 sequences are MNHGY and SVAAGI. The CDR3 loop reads CASSGAGRHEKLFF. DNA of the CDR3: TGTGCCAGCAGTGGGGCAGGCCGGCACGAAAAACTGTTTTTT.

This chain uses TRBV6-1 with TRBJ1-5; 8 nucleotides agree with TRBD1. The CDR3 runs to 11 residues. The V gene's germline CDR1 is MNHNS and CDR2 SASEGT. V lost 8 bases to trimming and J lost 6 bases; unmatched junction nucleotides: 0. The CDR3 region has the DNA TGTGCCAGCGGACAGGGTCAGCCCCAGCATTTT. Translated, it gives CASGQGQPQHF.

The chain links TRBV4-1 to TRBJ2-1; TRBD2 agrees at 8 bases. The CDR3 covers 16 residues. Germline CDR1 is MGHRA and CDR2 is YSYEKL. The junction had 10 bases not matched to a gene; V was cut back by 2 bases and J by 7 bases. In DNA, the CDR3 is TGCGCCAGCAGCCAAAAGGAGCGGGAGAATAGGAATGAGCAGTTCTTC. It specifies CASSQKERENRNEQFF.

The J gene is TRBJ1-5, the V gene TRBV13, with 10 positions matching TRBD1. The CDR3 is 16 amino acids. Germline V CDR1 and CDR2: PRHDT, FYEKMQ (reference sequence). With V trimmed by 4 bases and J by 5 bases, 8 bases remained unmatched. CDR3 in amino acids: CASSSRTGGDDQPQHF. The CDR3 nucleotides are TGTGCCAGCAGCTCCCGGACAGGGGGAGATGATCAGCCCCAGCATTTT.

CDR3 amino acids: CASSLGGSQSYEQYF. The CDR3 DNA is TGTGCCAGCAGTTTAGGAGGGAGTCAATCCTACGAGCAGTACTTC. The chain recombines TRBV28 with TRBJ2-7, with D maybe TRBD2 (6 bases). V lost 2 bases to trimming and J lost 1 base, with 12 bases between them. Germline loops: CDR1 MDHEN, CDR2 SYDVKM. The CDR3 sequence is 15 residues long.

The V call is TRBV14, the J call TRBJ2-1, with no clear D. Per the germline V gene, CDR1 is SGHDN and CDR2 is FVKESK. CDR3 length: 11 residues. V gave up 8 bases and J gave up 6 bases, with 8 bases separating them. The chain's CDR3 is CASGDGNEQFF. The CDR3 DNA is TGTGCCAGCGGGGATGGCAATGAGCAGTTCTTC.

The chain's CDR3 is CASSPTGDSYNEQFF. In DNA, the CDR3 is TGTGCCAGCAGCCCAACAGGGGACTCCTACAATGAGCAGTTCTTC. The chain couples TRBV5-5 to TRBJ2-1; TRBD1 agrees at 7 bases. With V trimmed by 4 bases and J by 0 bases, 4 bases remained unmatched. The CDR3 extends over 15 amino acids. Germline V gene data show CDR1 as SGHKS and CDR2 as YYEKEE (reference sequence).

CDR3 DNA: TGTGCCAGCAGCTTGGGAGACAACTCCTACGAGCAGTACTTC. Translation: CASSLGDNSYEQYF. The chain carries TRBV5-4 and TRBJ2-7; D is undetermined. V was cut by 0 bases and J by 0 bases, with 7 bases left in between. CDR1 and CDR2 from the germline V gene are SGHNT and YYREEE (reference sequence). The CDR3 loop spans 14 amino acids.

The chain has TRBV10-1 and TRBJ2-2, with a weak D call TRBD2 (5 bases). The CDR3 has 19 residues. Trimming took 7 bases from V and 3 from J, leaving 27 bases between them. Germline assignment: CDR1 WNHNN and CDR2 SYGVQD (reference sequence). CDR3 nucleotides: TGCGCCAGCACTGGGAAACGGGGTGTAAAATTCACGCACACCGGGGAGCTGTTTTTT. It codes for CASTGKRGVKFTHTGELFF.

CDR3 nucleotides: TGCGCCAGCAGCTTGGCCGGACTAGCGGGGGCCTACAATGAGCAGTTCTTC. Protein product: CASSLAGLAGAYNEQFF. V usage is TRBV5-1 and J usage is TRBJ2-1; 13 nucleotides match TRBD2. Germline trimming cut 0 bases from V and 2 bases from J; bases unmatched to any gene: 2. The V gene's germline CDR1 is SGHRS and CDR2 YFSETQ. The CDR3 sequence is 17 residues long. Together with reference TRBV5-1 and TRBJ2-1, the CDR3 gives the full variable domain: KAGVTQTPRYLIKTRGQQVTLSCSPISGHRSVSWYQQTPGQGLQFLFEYFSETQRNKGNFPGRFSGRQFSNSRSEMNVSTLELGDSALYLCASSLAGLAGAYNEQFFGPGTRLTVL.

V and J are TRBV27 and TRBJ2-7; TRBD2 matches at 7 bases. Germline CDR1 is MNHEY and CDR2 is SMNVEV (reference sequence). This CDR3 has 15 residues. V lost 3 bases and J lost 1; bases outside the gene matches: 6. DNA of the CDR3: TGTGCCAGCAGTTTTGCTAGCGGCTTTTCCTACGAGCAGTACTTC. Residues: CASSFASGFSYEQYF.

The chain has TRBV11-2 and TRBJ1-1; D not certain. V lost 5 bases to trimming and J lost 7 bases, with 11 bases between them. The germline gives CDR1 SGHAT, CDR2 FQNNGV. CDR3 length: 12 residues. The CDR3 here is CASSKRGVEAFF. DNA for the CDR3: TGTGCCAGCAGCAAACGCGGGGTTGAAGCTTTCTTT.

The chain is built from TRBV9 and TRBJ1-2; D not resolved. The V end was cut by 5 bases, the J end by 4 bases, with 12 bases between. Germline V CDR1 and CDR2: SGDLS, YYNGEE. The length of the CDR3 is 13 residues. DNA for the CDR3: TGTGCCAGCAGTCCTGTACTCACCTATGGCTACACCTTC. Translated, it gives CASSPVLTYGYTF.

The chain couples TRBV19 to TRBJ2-7; D is undetermined. Trimming took 3 bases from V and 5 from J, leaving 11 bases between them. CDR3 length: 13 residues. Per germline, CDR1 LNHDA and CDR2 SQIVND (reference sequence). In DNA, the CDR3 is TGTGCCAGTAGTATCCTCTTACATAACGAGCAGTACTTC. This translates into CASSILLHNEQYF.